The clone carrying this T cell receptor (beta chain) showed up just once. The sample has other DNA sequences that encode this CDR3 too. The data were produced by immunoSEQ multiplex PCR, yet TCRdb's version contains in-frame clones alone and is incomplete. The profile covers roughly 480,000 clones, with 89% appearing a single time and roughly 0.92% taken by the ten largest. The data are from a study of blood T cell repertoires in COVID-19. Study in general: Acute and convalescent COVID-19 specimens originated in the United States, Italy and Spain. PBMCs, B-cell-depleted T cells, or T cells were the source of the cDNA or gDNA that made up the material.

Germline loops: CDR1 LNHDA, CDR2 SQIVND (reference sequence). V shed 9 bases and J shed 5 bases, with 10 bases lying between them. CDR3 size: 11 residues. The V gene is TRBV19, the J gene TRBJ2-5, with D perhaps TRBD1 (6 bases). The sample consisted of peripheral blood. This receptor was identified in a man between 18 and 35 years old with COVID-19, enrolled during active disease. Written as DNA, the CDR3 is TGTGCCAGCAGGGGCGGCGAGACCCAGTACTTC. Protein product: CASRGGETQYF.